In this sample, the clone carrying this T cell receptor beta chain turned up many times. What it binds is unknown. The record originates from a study of T-cell reconstitution after alpha-beta-depleted transplantation in children. Findings and limits, study-wide: Expanded graft clones numbering several hundred reportedly gave rise to alpha-beta T cells about two months after transplant. T-cell counts and diversity at one year post-transplant came mainly from newly produced T cells.

CDR3 length: 16 amino acids. Germline CDR1 reads SQVTM; CDR2 reads ANQGSEA. V was pared by 4 bases and J by 2 bases, with 17 bases between. A library of TCRbeta sequences, prepared with unique molecular identifiers, was generated. TCRdb re-called the PCR reads with MiXCR, one entry per CDR3 protein. The sample holds about 640,000 distinct CDR3 sequences; around 13% are singletons and the top ten take about 2%. Sequences were derived from PBMCs, mostly from graft donor cells, sampled 360 days after TCRalphabeta/CD19-depleted stem cell transplant. This clonotype originated in a male patient younger than 18 who had a stem cell transplant for acute myeloid leukemia, so the T cells may come from the graft donor. V usage is TRBV29-1 and J usage is TRBJ2-2; possibly TRBD1 or TRBD2 for D (5 bases each). Written as DNA, the CDR3 is TGCAGCGTTGGCCTACAGGAGAGGGCAAACACCGGGGAGCTGTTTTTT. This gives the protein CSVGLQERANTGELFF.